The sequence of this TCR beta chain was determined in a study of OX40 agonist ivuxolimab in advanced cancers. For the study at large: Among those treated, three patients had partial responses, one with hepatocellular carcinoma and two with cutaneous melanoma.

Some clones are missing from TCRdb's copy, which holds only in-frame ones; the method was immunoSEQ multiplex PCR. The data contain 20,000 to 30,000 clones, about 85% of them seen just once; the ten biggest clones take up 31%. Germline V gene sequence: CDR1 KGHSH, CDR2 LQKENI. The CDR3 length is 13 residues. V was shortened by 3 bases and J by 7 bases, with 9 bases between the two germline ends. The chain joins TRBV18 to TRBJ1-4, with no clear D. Material: CD4+ or CD8+ T cells sorted from blood, obtained in a trial of the OX40 agonist ivuxolimab. This receptor was identified in an adult with an advanced solid tumor such as melanoma, head and neck, liver or kidney cancer. The CDR3 nucleotides are TGTGCCAGCTCACCTTTAGACGGTGAAAAACTGTTTTTT. Its protein is CASSPLDGEKLFF.